This T cell receptor delta chain was obtained from a study of gammadelta T cells in human blood. General study findings and limits: Right after birth, innate γδ T cells reportedly expanded polyclonally after microbial exposure.

Germline CDR1 is TSWWSYY and CDR2 is QGS. The CDR3 has 16 amino acids. This clone showed up just a few times. Its antigen is as yet unknown. Given a much more abundant clone one base away, this may be a read error. Within the sample, other DNA sequences also encode this same CDR3. TCRdb reapplied CATT to the RT-PCR reads. This sample has 1,000 to 1,200 delta-chain clones, with roughly 1.6% found just once. The sequence came from a human donor. V usage is TRDV1 and J usage is TRDJ4; weak D call: TRDD2 (7 bases). The sample was non-Vgamma9Vdelta2 gamma-delta T cells from adult blood. The CDR3 region is CALLPKGLRGTQPLIF. The CDR3 DNA reads TGTGCTCTACTTCCTAAGGGTTTGAGGGGGACCCAACCCCTAATCTTT.